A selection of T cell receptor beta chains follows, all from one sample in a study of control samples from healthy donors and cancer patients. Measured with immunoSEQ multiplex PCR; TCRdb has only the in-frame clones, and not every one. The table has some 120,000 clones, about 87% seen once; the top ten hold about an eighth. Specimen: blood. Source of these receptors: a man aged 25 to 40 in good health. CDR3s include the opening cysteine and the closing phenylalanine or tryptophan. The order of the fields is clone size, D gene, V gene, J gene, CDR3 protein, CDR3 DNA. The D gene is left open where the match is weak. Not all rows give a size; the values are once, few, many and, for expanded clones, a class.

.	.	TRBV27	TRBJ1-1	CASSSRTAGNTEAFF	TGTGCCAGCAGTTCCCGGACTGCCGGGAACACTGAAGCTTTCTTT
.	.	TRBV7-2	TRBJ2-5	CASSSSPQETQYF	TGTGCCAGCAGCTCGAGCCCCCAAGAGACCCAGTACTTC
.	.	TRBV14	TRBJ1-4	CASSLISGTGEKLFF	TGTGCCAGCAGCCTAATCTCAGGGACGGGGGAAAAACTGTTTTTT
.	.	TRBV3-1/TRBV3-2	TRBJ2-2	CASSQVDRVKGWAGELFF	TGTGCCAGCAGCCAAGTAGACCGGGTCAAGGGATGGGCCGGGGAGCTGTTTTTT
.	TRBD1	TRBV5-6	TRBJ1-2	CASSSGQGVGYGYTF	TGTGCCAGCAGCTCGGGACAGGGTGTTGGTTATGGCTACACCTTC
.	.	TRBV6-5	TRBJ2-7	CASSTTRLTYEQYF	TGTGCCAGCAGTACCACACGGTTAACCTACGAGCAGTACTTC
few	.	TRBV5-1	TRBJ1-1	CASRTGDPTNTEAFF	TGCGCCAGCAGGACCGGGGACCCAACGAACACTGAAGCTTTCTTT
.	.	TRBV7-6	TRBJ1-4	CASSLGGNNEKLFF	TGTGCCAGCAGCTTAGGGGGCAATAATGAAAAACTGTTTTTT
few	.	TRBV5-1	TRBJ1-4	CASSLLVGTNEKLFF	TGCGCCAGCAGCCTTCTTGTTGGGACTAATGAAAAACTGTTTTTT
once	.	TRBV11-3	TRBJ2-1	CASSLGGAGEDEQFF	TGTGCCAGCAGCTTAGGCGGGGCTGGTGAGGATGAGCAGTTCTTC
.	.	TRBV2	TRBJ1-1	CASRFTGNTEAFF	TGTGCCAGCAGATTTACAGGGAACACTGAAGCTTTCTTT
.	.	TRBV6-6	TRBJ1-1	CASSYGLQGRAEAFF	TGTGCCAGCAGTTACGGGTTACAGGGAAGGGCTGAAGCTTTCTTT
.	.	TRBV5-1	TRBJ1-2	CASSSGGLLGGYTF	TGCGCCAGCAGCTCTGGCGGGCTTCTTGGGGGCTACACCTTC
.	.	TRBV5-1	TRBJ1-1	CASSWTSGEATEAFF	TGCGCCAGCAGCTGGACCTCAGGGGAGGCCACTGAAGCTTTCTTT
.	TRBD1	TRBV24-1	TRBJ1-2	CATSDSGQGARGYTF	TGTGCCACCAGTGATTCGGGACAGGGGGCGCGTGGCTACACCTTC
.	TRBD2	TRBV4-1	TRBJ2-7	CASSQVAGLSYEQYF	TGCGCCAGCAGCCAAGTAGCGGGGCTTTCCTACGAGCAGTACTTC
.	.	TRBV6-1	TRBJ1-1	CASSEFGRAFF	TGTGCCAGCAGTGAATTTGGAAGGGCTTTCTTT
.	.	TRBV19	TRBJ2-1	CASSPPSYNEQFF	TGTGCCAGTAGTCCCCCCTCCTACAATGAGCAGTTCTTC
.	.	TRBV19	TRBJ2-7	CASSMRLYYEQYF	TGTGCCAGTAGTATGAGACTGTACTACGAGCAGTACTTC
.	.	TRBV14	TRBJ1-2	CASSQEQDGYTF	TGTGCCAGCAGCCAAGAACAGGATGGCTACACCTTC
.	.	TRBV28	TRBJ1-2	CASSPGQTIRNTF	TGTGCCAGCAGTCCGGGACAAACAATTAGGAACACCTTC
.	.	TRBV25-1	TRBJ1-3	CASSDSTRLSGNTIYF	TGTGCCAGCAGTGACTCGACCAGACTCTCTGGAAACACCATATATTTT
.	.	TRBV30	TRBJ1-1	CAWSRSMNTEAFF	TGTGCCTGGAGTAGATCAATGAACACTGAAGCTTTCTTT
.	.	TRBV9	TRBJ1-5	CASSVAFNQPQHF	TGTGCCAGCAGCGTAGCGTTCAATCAGCCCCAGCATTTT
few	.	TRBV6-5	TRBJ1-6	CASSYLGGDSPLHF	TGTGCCAGCAGTTACCTGGGAGGTGACTCACCCCTCCACTTT
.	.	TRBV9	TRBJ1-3	CASSVGFYGGNTIYF	TGTGCCAGCAGCGTAGGGTTTTATGGTGGAAACACCATATATTTT
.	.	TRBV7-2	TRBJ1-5	CASSLAERAGQPQHF	TGTGCCAGCAGCTTAGCGGAGAGGGCTGGACAGCCCCAGCATTTT
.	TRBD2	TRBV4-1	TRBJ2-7	CASSQESGGLAYEQYF	TGCGCCAGCAGCCAAGAATCGGGGGGGCTCGCCTACGAGCAGTACTTC
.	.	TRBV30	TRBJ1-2	CAWSVQGRENYGYTF	TGTGCCTGGAGTGTACAGGGCAGGGAGAACTATGGCTACACCTTC